The 29 T cell receptor beta chains listed next were all sequenced from one sample in a study of T cell repertoires in cytomegalovirus infection. MiXCR, applied by TCRdb to the reads, yields one record per CDR3 protein. There are 200,000 to 300,000 distinct CDR3 sequences in the sample; 12% to 15% occur only once, and around 8.7% lies in the top ten. Sequenced: PBMCs. The receptors derive from a human donor in good health (CMV status not recorded). Some clones in this sample may be carry-over from other donors' samples.

This CDR3 is CASSLGQGFGTQYF. CDR3 nucleotides: TGCGCCAGCAGCTTGGGACAGGGCTTCGGTACGCAGTATTTT. The rearrangement links TRBV5-1 to TRBJ2-3, with 7 bases fitting TRBD1. This CDR3 comprises 14 residues. In germline, CDR1 is SGHRS, CDR2 YFSETQ. V lost 0 bases to trimming and J lost 8 bases; unmatched junction nucleotides: 6.

The rearrangement uses TRBV4-1 and TRBJ2-1; TRBD1 or TRBD2 may be the D gene (5 bases each). Germline assignment: CDR1 MGHRA and CDR2 YSYEKL. V lost 1 base and J lost 10, with 8 bases in between. The CDR3 has 12 residues. The chain's CDR3 is CASSQVRGEQFF. As DNA, the CDR3 is TGCGCCAGCAGCCAAGTCCGGGGCGAGCAGTTCTTC.

As DNA, the CDR3 is TGTGCCAGCAGGACAACGACTAGCGGGACCTACGAGCAGTACTTC. Amino acids: CASRTTTSGTYEQYF. The chain carries TRBV12-3 or TRBV12-4 and TRBJ2-7, with TRBD2 identical over 11 bases. V shed 6 bases and J 2 bases; nucleotides not matched to a gene: 6. The CDR3 is made up of 15 amino acids.

This sequence joins TRBV4-1 and TRBJ2-5; TRBD1 might be the D (6 bases). V lost 1 base to trimming and J lost 0 bases, with 9 bases between them. This CDR3 is 15 amino acids long. Per the germline V gene, CDR1 is MGHRA and CDR2 is YSYEKL. CDR3 in amino acids: CASSQGDRNQETQYF. The CDR3 bases are TGCGCCAGCAGCCAAGGTGACAGGAACCAAGAGACCCAGTACTTC.

This chain uses TRBV5-1 with TRBJ1-4; D unclear. The CDR3 runs 14 residues. V was shortened by 7 bases and J by 8 bases, with 18 bases between the two germline ends. CDR1 is SGHRS and CDR2 is YFSETQ in the germline V gene. CDR3 loop: CASSFSASSEKLFF. In DNA, the CDR3 is TGCGCCAGCTCCTTCTCAGCAAGTTCCGAAAAACTGTTTTTT.

A few counts support this clonotype. V is TRBV27 and J is TRBJ2-7; 9 bases fit TRBD1. V was pared by 0 bases and J by 4 bases, with 4 bases of the junction left unmatched. Germline CDR1 MNHEY, CDR2 SMNVEV (reference sequence). This CDR3 comprises 15 residues. This CDR3 reads CASSLSGQGEYEQYF. The CDR3 bases are TGTGCCAGCAGTTTATCGGGACAGGGAGAATACGAGCAGTACTTC.

This clonotype was observed a few times. The chain joins TRBV20-1 to TRBJ2-1; 7 bases are a match to TRBD1. In germline, CDR1 is DFQATT, CDR2 SNEGSKA (reference sequence). With V trimmed by 4 bases and J by 9 bases, 12 bases remained unmatched. The CDR3 runs to 14 residues. CDR3 amino acids: CSANRGLPLGEQFF. CDR3 DNA sequence: TGCAGTGCTAACAGGGGCCTGCCCCTCGGTGAGCAGTTCTTC.

This clonotype was seen at least ten times. The chain is built from TRBV6-1 and TRBJ2-3; a possible D gene is TRBD2 (5 bases). The CDR3 contains 10 residues. CDR1 and CDR2 from the germline V gene are MNHNS and SASEGT. V lost 4 bases, J lost 12 bases, and 8 bases lay in between. CDR3 coding DNA: TGTGCCAGCAGTGGAGGGATTCAGTATTTT. Translating gives CASSGGIQYF.

Many counts were recorded for this clonotype. The gene calls are TRBV7-2 and TRBJ2-1; 16 bases are shared with TRBD2. The length of the CDR3 is 14 residues. V was pared by 8 bases and J by 6 bases, with 1 base of the junction left unmatched. CDR1 is SGHTA, CDR2 FQGNSA, per germline. The chain's CDR3 is CASGTSGRANEQFF. Written as DNA, the CDR3 is TGTGCCAGCGGGACTAGCGGGAGGGCCAATGAGCAGTTCTTC.

This clonotype was seen at least ten times. This chain uses TRBV20-1 with TRBJ2-3; 7 bases match TRBD1. CDR1 is DFQATT and CDR2 is SNEGSKA in the germline V gene (reference sequence). There are 13 residues in the CDR3. V trimming: 4 bases; J trimming: 4 bases; junction bases outside the gene matches: 5. The CDR3 protein is CSANIGTADTQYF. The CDR3 bases are TGCAGTGCTAATATCGGGACAGCAGATACGCAGTATTTT.

The rearrangement uses TRBV27 and TRBJ2-4, with unresolved D. V was cut by 2 bases and J by 0 bases, with 8 bases left in between. The germline CDR1 and CDR2 sequences are MNHEY and SMNVEV (reference sequence). The CDR3 length is 15 residues. The CDR3, as DNA: TGTGCCAGCAGTTTAGTTTTCGGAGCCAAAAACATTCAGTACTTC. As protein: CASSLVFGAKNIQYF.

This clonotype showed up many times. The J gene is TRBJ2-7, the V gene TRBV7-2; D is possibly TRBD2 (5 bases). This CDR3 has 16 amino acids. V was pared by 2 bases and J by 3 bases, with 17 bases between. The germline V gene encodes CDR1 SGHTA and CDR2 FQGNSA. The chain's CDR3 is CASSLWEGLAGYEQYF. The CDR3, as DNA: TGTGCCAGCAGCTTATGGGAAGGGCTAGCAGGCTACGAGCAGTACTTC.

This clonotype occurred many times. The chain couples TRBV7-2 to TRBJ2-7; D gene unclear. Germline values: CDR1 SGHTA, CDR2 FQGNSA. Between the trimmed V and J ends, which lost 0 bases and 3 bases, there was a span of 9 bases. The CDR3 extends over 14 amino acids. The CDR3 DNA reads TGTGCCAGCAGCTTAGCAGGTCCAGGCTACGAGCAGTACTTC. As protein: CASSLAGPGYEQYF.

This clonotype was found many times. The chain recombines TRBV25-1 with TRBJ2-3; a possible D gene is TRBD2 (6 bases). The CDR3 consists of 19 residues. Trimming left V 4 bases short and J 3 bases short, with 26 bases between. Germline assignment: CDR1 MGHDK and CDR2 SYGVNS. CDR3 residues: CASSVSTIGGPYKTDTQYF. As DNA, the CDR3 is TGTGCCAGCAGTGTATCTACGATCGGAGGGCCGTACAAAACAGATACGCAGTATTTT. The variable domain in full, completed from reference TRBV25-1 and TRBJ2-3, reads EADIYQTPRYLVIGTGKKITLECSQTMGHDKMYWYQQDPGMELHLIHYSYGVNSTEKGDLSSESTVSRIRTEHFPLTLESARPSHTSQYLCASSVSTIGGPYKTDTQYFGPGTRLTVL.

This clonotype came up a few times. This rearrangement joins TRBV7-9 to TRBJ2-6; D gene uncertain. CDR1 and CDR2 from the germline V gene are SEHNR and FQNEAQ (reference sequence). This CDR3 comprises 14 residues. Trimming stripped 0 bases from V and 4 bases from J, with 4 bases between. The CDR3 sequence: CASSLAGGANVLTF. For the CDR3, the DNA is TGTGCCAGCAGCTTAGCGGGAGGGGCCAACGTCCTGACTTTC.

V usage is TRBV10-3 and J usage is TRBJ2-1; 9 bases are a match to TRBD1. The germline gives CDR1 ENHRY, CDR2 SYGVKD. The ends lost 4 bases at V and 7 bases at J; junction bases unmatched: 5. The CDR3 is made up of 14 amino acids. The CDR3 nucleotides read TGTGCCATCAGTGTTCCCGGGACAGGGAATGAGCAGTTCTTC. Residues: CAISVPGTGNEQFF.

This clonotype was counted between two and nine times. V usage is TRBV9 and J usage is TRBJ2-7, with TRBD2 matching 9 bases. The J segment lost 3 bases and the V segment lost 3 bases, leaving 4 bases of the junction unmatched. The germline CDR1 and CDR2 sequences are SGDLS and YYNGEE. The CDR3 covers 14 residues. The DNA of the CDR3 is TGTGCCAGCAGCGGAAGCGGGGGGTTCTACGAGCAGTACTTC. It encodes CASSGSGGFYEQYF.

Ten or more counts support this clonotype. The rearrangement uses TRBV6-5 and TRBJ1-2; 8 bases line up with TRBD1. The V and J ends lost 8 bases and 4 bases, in that order; junction bases with no gene match: 9. Germline values: CDR1 MNHEY, CDR2 SVGAGI. The CDR3 has 14 residues. The CDR3, as DNA: TGTGCCAGCGGGTTACAGGGGGGGAGCTATGGCTACACCTTC. Translation gives CASGLQGGSYGYTF.

This clonotype has at least ten counts. The chain is built from TRBV6-2 or TRBV6-3 and TRBJ2-1; 7 bases are shared with TRBD1. The CDR3 runs 11 residues. Losses at the gene ends were 5 bases for V and 15 bases for J; bases not matched to a gene: 7. Germline assignment: CDR1 MNHEY and CDR2 SVGEGT. The DNA of the CDR3 is TGTGCCAGCAGTAACGACAGGGTGCCGTTCTTC. Its translation is CASSNDRVPFF.

The gene calls are TRBV7-4 and TRBJ1-1; possibly TRBD1 for D (6 bases). From germline, CDR1 is SGHVT and CDR2 SQSDAQ. Trimming removed 4 bases at V and 2 bases at J, with 11 bases between. The CDR3 has 14 residues. The CDR3 sequence: CASSSRQVNTEAFF. In DNA, the CDR3 is TGTGCCAGCAGCTCAAGACAGGTCAACACTGAAGCTTTCTTT.

With respect to this clonotype: A much larger clone differs from this one at a single base, so this may be a read error. J is TRBJ2-7 and V is TRBV15; perhaps TRBD1 as D (6 bases). This CDR3 is 16 amino acids long. CDR1 is LNHNV and CDR2 is YYDKDF in the germline V gene (reference sequence). The CDR3 DNA reads as TGTGCCACCAGCAGACCCGGTGGCCAGGGGAACTACAAGCAGTACTTC. Residues: CATSRPGGQGNYKQYF.

V is TRBV6-2 or TRBV6-3 and J is TRBJ2-1, with TRBD2 matching over 12 bases. Germline assignment: CDR1 MNHEY and CDR2 SVGEGT. The trim removed 6 bases at V and 5 bases at J, leaving 11 bases unmatched. The CDR3 has 17 residues. CDR3 loop: CASRRPGLAGIHNEQFF. The DNA for the CDR3 is TGTGCCAGCAGGCGCCCTGGACTAGCGGGGATTCACAATGAGCAGTTCTTC.

This clonotype was picked up many times. This chain uses TRBV2 with TRBJ2-7, with no clear D. The V end was cut by 7 bases, the J end by 2 bases, with 18 bases between. This CDR3 has 15 residues. CDR1 is SNHLY, CDR2 FYNNEI, per germline. Here the CDR3 DNA reads TGTGCCAGCACACTCCGGGTCGTTGGACCCTACGAGCAGTACTTC. It codes for CASTLRVVGPYEQYF. The full variable domain, its missing parts supplied by reference TRBV2 and TRBJ2-7, is EPEVTQTPSHQVTQMGQEVILRCVPISNHLYFYWYRQILGQKVEFLVSFYNNEISEKSEIFDDQFSVERPDGSNFTLKIRSTKLEDSAMYFCASTLRVVGPYEQYFGPGTRLTVT.

The V and J genes are TRBV3-1 and TRBJ2-2, with D hard to call. CDR1 and CDR2 from the germline V gene are LGHDT and YNNKEL (reference sequence). The ends were cut back, 4 bases at V and 4 bases at J, with 13 bases in the middle. The CDR3 is 15 amino acids. CDR3 coding DNA: TGTGCCAGCAGCCCCTTAATGACTGCCACCGGGGAGCTGTTTTTT. Its translation is CASSPLMTATGELFF.

There are a few counts of this clonotype. The genes are TRBV6-6 and TRBJ1-6, with 9 nucleotides matching TRBD1. Germline CDR1 is MNHNY and CDR2 is SVGAGI (reference sequence). After removal of 6 bases from V and 7 bases from J, the junction contained 7 bases not matched to a gene. The CDR3 consists of 15 residues. The CDR3 sequence: CASSHAGTGNSPLHF. The CDR3 region has the DNA TGTGCCAGCAGCCACGCCGGGACAGGGAATTCACCCCTCCACTTT.

This clonotype was observed a few times. The chain recombines TRBV7-6 with TRBJ2-1; 7 bases line up with TRBD1. The V gene's germline CDR1 is SGHVS and CDR2 FNYEAQ. The CDR3 is made up of 13 amino acids. Trimming removed 2 bases from V and 8 bases from J; junction bases left unmatched: 3. The chain's CDR3 is CASSLYRGDEQFF. For the CDR3, the DNA is TGTGCCAGCAGCTTATACAGGGGAGATGAGCAGTTCTTC.

This clonotype occurred a few times. The chain employs TRBV28 and TRBJ2-1; 7 bases are a match to TRBD2. This CDR3 is 16 amino acids long. J was trimmed by 9 bases and V by 4 bases; bases with no gene match: 15. CDR1 and CDR2 (germline): MDHEN, SYDVKM. The CDR3 DNA follows: TGTGCCAGCAGTTCCCCCCGACTCGCGGGAGTGAGTGAGCAGTTCTTC. It translates to CASSSPRLAGVSEQFF.

The chain carries TRBV7-2 and TRBJ1-2; D is unresolved. The germline V gene has CDR1 SGHTA and CDR2 FQGNSA. V was shortened by 5 bases and J by 7 bases, with 14 bases between the two germline ends. The CDR3 has 13 amino acids. The CDR3 sequence is CASSTMLGGGYTF. In nucleotides, the CDR3 is TGTGCCAGCAGCACCATGCTGGGAGGTGGCTACACCTTC. The full variable domain, completed using reference TRBV7-2 and TRBJ1-2, is GAGVSQSPSNKVTEKGKDVELRCDPISGHTALYWYRQSLGQGLEFLIYFQGNSAPDKSGLPSDRFSAERTGGSVSTLTIQRTQQEDSAVYLCASSTMLGGGYTFGSGTRLTVV.

This clonotype was seen at least ten times. V usage is TRBV7-2 and J usage is TRBJ1-4; TRBD1 matches at 7 bases. This CDR3 is built from 15 residues. From germline, CDR1 is SGHTA and CDR2 FQGNSA. With V trimmed by 1 base and J by 6 bases, 5 bases remained unmatched. The CDR3 DNA is TGTGCCAGCAGCTTAGTGGGGAGGGGGCATGAAAAACTGTTTTTT. Protein product: CASSLVGRGHEKLFF.